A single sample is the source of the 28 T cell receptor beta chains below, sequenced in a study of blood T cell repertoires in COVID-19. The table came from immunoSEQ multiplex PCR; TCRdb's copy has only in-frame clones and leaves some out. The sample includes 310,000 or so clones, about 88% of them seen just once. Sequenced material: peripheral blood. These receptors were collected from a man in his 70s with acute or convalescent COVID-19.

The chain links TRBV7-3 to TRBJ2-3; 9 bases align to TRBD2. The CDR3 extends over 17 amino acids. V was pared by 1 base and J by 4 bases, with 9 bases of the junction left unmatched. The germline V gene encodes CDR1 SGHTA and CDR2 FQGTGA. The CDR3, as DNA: TGTGCCAGCAGCTTAAGGCCCAGCGGGGGGACGTCAGATACGCAGTATTTT. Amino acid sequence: CASSLRPSGGTSDTQYF.

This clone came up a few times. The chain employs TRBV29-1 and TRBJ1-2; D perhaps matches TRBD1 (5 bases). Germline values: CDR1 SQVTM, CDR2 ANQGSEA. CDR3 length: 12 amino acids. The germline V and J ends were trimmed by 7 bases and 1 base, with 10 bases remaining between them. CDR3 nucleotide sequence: TGCAGCGCTTCGGGACTTAACTATGGCTACACCTTC. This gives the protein CSASGLNYGYTF.

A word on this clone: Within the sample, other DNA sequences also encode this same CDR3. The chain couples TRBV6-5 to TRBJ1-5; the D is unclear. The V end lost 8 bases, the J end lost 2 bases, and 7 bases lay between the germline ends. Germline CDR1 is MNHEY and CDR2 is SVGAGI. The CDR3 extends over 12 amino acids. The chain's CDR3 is CASSSGNQPQHF. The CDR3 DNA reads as TGTGCCAGCTCAAGCGGCAATCAGCCCCAGCATTTT.

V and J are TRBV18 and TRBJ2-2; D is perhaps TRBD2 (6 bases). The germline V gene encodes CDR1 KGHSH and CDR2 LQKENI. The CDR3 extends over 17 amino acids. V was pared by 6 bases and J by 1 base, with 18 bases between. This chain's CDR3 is CASSKSGAGGNTGELFF. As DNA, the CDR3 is TGTGCCAGCTCGAAGTCCGGGGCCGGGGGGAACACCGGGGAGCTGTTTTTT.

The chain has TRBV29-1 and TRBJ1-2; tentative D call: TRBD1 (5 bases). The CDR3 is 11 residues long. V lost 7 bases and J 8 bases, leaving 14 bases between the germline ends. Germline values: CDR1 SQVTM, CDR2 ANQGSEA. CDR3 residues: CSARVSQGYTF. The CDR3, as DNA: TGCAGCGCCAGGGTTTCGCAAGGCTACACCTTC.

CDR3 nucleotides: TGTGCCAGCAGTCAAGGACAGGGTGCAACTAATGAAAAACTGTTTTTT. It codes for CASSQGQGATNEKLFF. V is TRBV6-1 and J is TRBJ1-4; 8 bases are a match to TRBD1. Germline CDR1 reads MNHNS; CDR2 reads SASEGT. The CDR3 covers 16 residues. V lost 5 bases, J lost 0 bases, and 5 bases stayed unmatched.

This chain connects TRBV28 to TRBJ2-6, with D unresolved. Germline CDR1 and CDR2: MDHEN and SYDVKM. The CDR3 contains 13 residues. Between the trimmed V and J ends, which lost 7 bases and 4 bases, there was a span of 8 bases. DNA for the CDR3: TGTGCCAGCAACACCGGGGGGGCCAACGTCCTGACTTTC. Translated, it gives CASNTGGANVLTF.

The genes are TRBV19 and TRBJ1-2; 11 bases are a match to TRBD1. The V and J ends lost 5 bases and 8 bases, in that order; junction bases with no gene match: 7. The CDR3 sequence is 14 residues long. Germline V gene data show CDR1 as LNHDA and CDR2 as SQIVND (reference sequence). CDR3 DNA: TGTGCCAGTAGTGTGGGACAGGGGGTAGGGGGCTACACCTTC. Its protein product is CASSVGQGVGGYTF. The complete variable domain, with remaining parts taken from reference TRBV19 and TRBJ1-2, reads DGGITQSPKYLFRKEGQNVTLSCEQNLNHDAMYWYRQDPGQGLRLIYYSQIVNDFQKGDIAEGYSVSREKKESFPLTVTSAQKNPTAFYLCASSVGQGVGGYTFGSGTRLTVV.

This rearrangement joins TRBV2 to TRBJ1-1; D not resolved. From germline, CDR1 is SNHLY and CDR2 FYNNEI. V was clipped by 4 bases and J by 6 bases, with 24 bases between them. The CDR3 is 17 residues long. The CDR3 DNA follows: TGTGCCAGCAGTGCGGCCCGAGGCTTAGGTACTCCGTCTGAAGCTTTCTTT. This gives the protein CASSAARGLGTPSEAFF.

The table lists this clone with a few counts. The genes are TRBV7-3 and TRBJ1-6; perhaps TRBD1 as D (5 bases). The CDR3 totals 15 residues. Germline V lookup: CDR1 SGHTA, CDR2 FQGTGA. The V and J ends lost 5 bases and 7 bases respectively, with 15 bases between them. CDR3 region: CASSRQGRGNSPLHF. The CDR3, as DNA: TGTGCCAGCAGCCGGCAGGGAAGGGGAAATTCACCCCTCCACTTT. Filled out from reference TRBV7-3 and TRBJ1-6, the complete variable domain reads GAGVSQTPSNKVTEKGKYVELRCDPISGHTALYWYRQSLGQGPEFLIYFQGTGAADDSGLPNDRFFAVRPEGSVSTLKIQRTERGDSAVYLCASSRQGRGNSPLHFGNGTRLTVT.

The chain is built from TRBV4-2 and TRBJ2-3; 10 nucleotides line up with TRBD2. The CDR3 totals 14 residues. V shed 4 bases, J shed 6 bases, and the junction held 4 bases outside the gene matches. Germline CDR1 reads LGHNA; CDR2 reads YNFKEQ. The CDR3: CASSPSGGWDTQYF. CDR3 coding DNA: TGTGCCAGCAGCCCTAGCGGGGGATGGGATACGCAGTATTTT.

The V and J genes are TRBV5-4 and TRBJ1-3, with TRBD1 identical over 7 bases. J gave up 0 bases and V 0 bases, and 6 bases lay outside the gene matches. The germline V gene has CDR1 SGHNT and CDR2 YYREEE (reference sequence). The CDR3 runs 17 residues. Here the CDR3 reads CASSLDGTVISGNTIYF. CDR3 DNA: TGTGCCAGCAGCTTGGATGGGACAGTTATCTCTGGAAACACCATATATTTT.

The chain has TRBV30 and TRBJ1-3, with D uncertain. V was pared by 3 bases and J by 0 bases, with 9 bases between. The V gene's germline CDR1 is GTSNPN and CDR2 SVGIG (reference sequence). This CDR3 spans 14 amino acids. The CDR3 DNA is TGTGCCTGGAGAACCCTTAGCTCTGGAAACACCATATATTTT. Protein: CAWRTLSSGNTIYF.

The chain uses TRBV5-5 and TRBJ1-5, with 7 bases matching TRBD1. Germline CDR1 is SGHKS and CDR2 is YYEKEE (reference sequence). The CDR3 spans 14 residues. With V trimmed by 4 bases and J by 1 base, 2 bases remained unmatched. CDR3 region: CASSPGQSNQPQHF. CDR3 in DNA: TGTGCCAGCAGCCCGGGACAGAGCAATCAGCCCCAGCATTTT.

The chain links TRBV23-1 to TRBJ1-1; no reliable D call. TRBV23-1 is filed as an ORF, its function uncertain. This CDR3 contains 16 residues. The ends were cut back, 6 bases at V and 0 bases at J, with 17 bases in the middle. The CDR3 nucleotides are TGCGCCAGCAGCCCCGAAACCCGGGAGATGAACACTGAAGCTTTCTTT. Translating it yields CASSPETREMNTEAFF.

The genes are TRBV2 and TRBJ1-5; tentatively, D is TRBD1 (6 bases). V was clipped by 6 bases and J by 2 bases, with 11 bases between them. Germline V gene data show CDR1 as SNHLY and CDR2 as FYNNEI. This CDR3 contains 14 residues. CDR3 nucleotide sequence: TGTGCCAGCAGGTTACAGGGTGGCAATCAGCCCCAGCATTTT. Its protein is CASRLQGGNQPQHF.

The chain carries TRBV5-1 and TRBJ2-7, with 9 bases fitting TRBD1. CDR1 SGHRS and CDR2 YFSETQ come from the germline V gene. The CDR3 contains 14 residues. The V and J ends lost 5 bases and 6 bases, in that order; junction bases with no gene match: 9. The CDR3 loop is CASRVGQGPGEQYF. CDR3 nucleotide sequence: TGCGCCAGCAGGGTGGGACAGGGCCCGGGCGAGCAGTACTTC.

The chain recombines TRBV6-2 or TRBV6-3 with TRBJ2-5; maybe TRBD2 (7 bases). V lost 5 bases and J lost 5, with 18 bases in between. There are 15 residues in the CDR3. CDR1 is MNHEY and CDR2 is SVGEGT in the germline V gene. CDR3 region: CASSTIKGGYETQYF. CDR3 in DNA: TGTGCCAGCAGTACCATCAAGGGGGGGTACGAGACCCAGTACTTC.

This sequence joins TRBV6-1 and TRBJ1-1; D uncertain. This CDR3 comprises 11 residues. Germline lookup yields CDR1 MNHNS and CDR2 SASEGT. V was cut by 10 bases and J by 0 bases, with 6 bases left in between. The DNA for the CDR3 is TGTGCCACTATGATGAACACTGAAGCTTTCTTT. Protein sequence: CATMMNTEAFF.

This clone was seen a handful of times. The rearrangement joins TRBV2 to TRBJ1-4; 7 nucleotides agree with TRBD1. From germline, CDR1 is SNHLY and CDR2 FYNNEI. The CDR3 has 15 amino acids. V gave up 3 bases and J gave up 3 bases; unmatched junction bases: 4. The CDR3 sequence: CASSDGGTANEKLFF. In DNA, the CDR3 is TGTGCCAGCAGTGATGGCGGGACAGCTAATGAAAAACTGTTTTTT.

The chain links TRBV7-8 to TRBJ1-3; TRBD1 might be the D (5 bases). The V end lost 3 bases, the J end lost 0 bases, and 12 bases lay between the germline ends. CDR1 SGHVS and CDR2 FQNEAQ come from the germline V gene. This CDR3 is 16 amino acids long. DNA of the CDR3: TGTGCCAGCAGCTTCGGGGGTGGGGGCTCTGGAAACACCATATATTTT. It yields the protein CASSFGGGGSGNTIYF.

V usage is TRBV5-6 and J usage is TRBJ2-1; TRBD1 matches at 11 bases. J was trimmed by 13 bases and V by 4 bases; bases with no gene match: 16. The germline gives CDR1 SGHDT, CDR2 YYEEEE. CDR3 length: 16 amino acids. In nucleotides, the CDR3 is TGTGCCAGCAGCGCAGAACCGGGACAGGGGGGATTGAGACAGTTCTTC. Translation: CASSAEPGQGGLRQFF. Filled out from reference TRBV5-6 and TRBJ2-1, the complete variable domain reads DAGVTQSPTHLIKTRGQQVTLRCSPKSGHDTVSWYQQALGQGPQFIFQYYEEEERQRGNFPDRFSGHQFPNYSSELNVNALLLGDSALYLCASSAEPGQGGLRQFFGPGTRLTVL.

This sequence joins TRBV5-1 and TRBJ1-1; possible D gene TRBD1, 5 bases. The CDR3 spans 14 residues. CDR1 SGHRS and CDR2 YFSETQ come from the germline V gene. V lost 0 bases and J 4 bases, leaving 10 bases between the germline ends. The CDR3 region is CASSLAGGTTEAFF. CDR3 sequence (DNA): TGCGCCAGCAGCTTGGCCGGGGGGACCACTGAAGCTTTCTTT.

The DNA of the CDR3 is TGTGCCAGCAGCTTGAGGGCTGACGATATTTCGGAGCTGTTTTTT. This encodes CASSLRADDISELFF. This chain connects TRBV11-2 to TRBJ2-2; possible D gene TRBD2, 5 bases. The CDR3 has 15 amino acids. Trimming removed 3 bases from V and 10 bases from J, with 18 bases in between. From germline, CDR1 is SGHAT and CDR2 FQNNGV.

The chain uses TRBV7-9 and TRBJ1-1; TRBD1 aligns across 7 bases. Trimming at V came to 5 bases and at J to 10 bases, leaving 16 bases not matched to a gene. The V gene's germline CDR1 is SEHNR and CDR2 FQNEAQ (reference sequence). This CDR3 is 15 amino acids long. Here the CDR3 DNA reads TGTGCCAGCAGCGACGAAAGGACAGGTTACAGTGGAGCTTTCTTT. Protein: CASSDERTGYSGAFF.

CDR3 protein: CASSEGQGVLETQYF. CDR3 coding DNA: TGTGCCAGCAGTGAAGGACAGGGAGTTCTGGAGACCCAGTACTTC. The chain recombines TRBV2 with TRBJ2-5, with 7 bases matching TRBD1. The CDR3 loop spans 15 amino acids. The V and J ends lost 1 base and 5 bases, in that order; junction bases with no gene match: 7. The germline V gene has CDR1 SNHLY and CDR2 FYNNEI.

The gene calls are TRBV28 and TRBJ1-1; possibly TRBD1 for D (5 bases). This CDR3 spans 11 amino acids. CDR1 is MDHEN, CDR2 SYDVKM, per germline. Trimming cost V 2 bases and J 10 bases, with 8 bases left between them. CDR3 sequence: CASSLGGGAFF. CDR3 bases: TGTGCCAGCAGTTTAGGGGGGGGAGCTTTCTTT.

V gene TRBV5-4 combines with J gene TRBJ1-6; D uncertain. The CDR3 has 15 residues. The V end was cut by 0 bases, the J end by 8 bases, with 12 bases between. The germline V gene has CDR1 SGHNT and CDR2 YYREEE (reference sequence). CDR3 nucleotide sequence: TGTGCCAGCAGCTTGGCGTCAGGCAATTATTCACCCCTCCACTTT. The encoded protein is CASSLASGNYSPLHF.